One sample yielded the 19 T cell receptor beta chains listed below, sequenced in a study of blood T cell repertoires in COVID-19. Repertoires were generated with immunoSEQ multiplex PCR, while TCRdb's copy carries only in-frame clones and drops some. The repertoire holds approximately 150,000 clones, with 82% as singletons. The sequencing sample was made of peripheral blood. The origin of the receptors is a woman aged 70-85 years with acute or convalescent COVID-19.

J is TRBJ1-4 and V is TRBV25-1; D ambiguous. The V gene lost 3 bases and the J gene lost 2 bases, with 7 bases spanning the gap. Germline CDR1 and CDR2: MGHDK and SYGVNS. The CDR3 is 14 residues long. This CDR3 is CASSDVQTNEKLFF. The DNA for the CDR3 is TGTGCCAGCAGTGATGTTCAGACTAATGAAAAACTGTTTTTT.

V is TRBV14 and J is TRBJ1-6, with TRBD1 identical over 10 bases. Germline CDR1 reads SGHDN; CDR2 reads FVKESK. The V segment lost 4 bases and the J segment 9 bases; nucleotides outside the gene matches: 6. This CDR3 spans 15 amino acids. Here the CDR3 reads CASSPRQGASSPLHF. The CDR3, as DNA: TGTGCCAGCAGCCCAAGACAGGGGGCCAGTTCACCCCTCCACTTT. Based on the CDR3 plus reference TRBV14 and TRBJ1-6, the full variable domain is EAGVTQFPSHSVIEKGQTVTLRCDPISGHDNLYWYRRVMGKEIKFLLHFVKESKQDESGMPNNRFLAERTGGTYSTLKVQPAELEDSGVYFCASSPRQGASSPLHFGNGTRLTVT.

The J gene is TRBJ2-5, the V gene TRBV30; 8 bases line up with TRBD1. V lost 5 bases and J lost 2; bases outside the gene matches: 1. CDR1 is GTSNPN and CDR2 is SVGIG in the germline V gene (reference sequence). The CDR3 has 12 amino acids. The CDR3 nucleotides are TGTGCCTGGGACAGGGGTCAAGAGACCCAGTACTTC. This codes for CAWDRGQETQYF.

The chain is built from TRBV15 and TRBJ2-1; 7 positions agree with TRBD1. The CDR3 contains 14 residues. J was trimmed by 0 bases and V by 8 bases; bases with no gene match: 4. Germline CDR1 is LNHNV and CDR2 is YYDKDF (reference sequence). CDR3 loop: CATARQGSYNEQFF. The CDR3 nucleotides read TGTGCCACCGCTCGACAGGGCTCCTACAATGAGCAGTTCTTC.

The CDR3, as DNA: TGTGCCAGCAGCCTGGGACAGCGCTATGGCTACACCTTC. It codes for CASSLGQRYGYTF. The rearrangement links TRBV5-4 to TRBJ1-2; TRBD1 aligns across 7 bases. In germline, CDR1 is SGHNT, CDR2 YYREEE (reference sequence). CDR3 length equals 13 residues. J was trimmed by 4 bases and V by 4 bases; bases with no gene match: 4. The complete variable domain, with remaining parts taken from reference TRBV5-4 and TRBJ1-2, reads ETGVTQSPTHLIKTRGQQVTLRCSSQSGHNTVSWYQQALGQGPQFIFQYYREEENGRGNFPPRFSGLQFPNYSSELNVNALELDDSALYLCASSLGQRYGYTFGSGTRLTVV.

The rearrangement joins TRBV2 to TRBJ2-7, with a tentative D call TRBD1 (5 bases). There are 14 residues in the CDR3. CDR1 is SNHLY and CDR2 is FYNNEI in the germline V gene. Trimming took off 3 bases at V and 5 bases at J, with 14 bases between the two ends. CDR3 loop: CASSDRVRADEQYF. For the CDR3, the DNA is TGTGCCAGCAGTGATCGCGTCAGGGCGGACGAGCAGTACTTC.

Concerning this clone itself: Other DNA sequences of this sample code for an identical CDR3. This chain uses TRBV28 with TRBJ1-2; possibly TRBD1 for D (5 bases). The germline V gene encodes CDR1 MDHEN and CDR2 SYDVKM. This CDR3 has 15 amino acids. Trimming took 4 bases from V and 0 from J, leaving 12 bases between them. CDR3 nucleotides: TGTGCCAGCAGTTCAACAGGCGAAGCTAACTATGGCTACACCTTC. It encodes CASSSTGEANYGYTF.

The chain employs TRBV10-3 and TRBJ2-2; D possibly corresponds to TRBD2 (6 bases). This CDR3 region has 16 residues. Trimming took off 2 bases at V and 5 bases at J, with 15 bases between the two ends. Germline values: CDR1 ENHRY, CDR2 SYGVKD. The DNA of the CDR3 is TGTGCCATCAGTGAGCCGGGGGTGGCAGTAACCGGGGAGCTGTTTTTT. This encodes CAISEPGVAVTGELFF.

The V call is TRBV28, the J call TRBJ1-5, with 7 bases matching TRBD1. The V and J ends lost 6 bases and 4 bases, in that order; junction bases with no gene match: 9. The CDR3 has 15 amino acids. Germline V lookup: CDR1 MDHEN, CDR2 SYDVKM. CDR3 sequence (DNA): TGTGCCAGCAGCCCGACAGGGTGGCGGAATCAGCCCCAGCATTTT. This gives the protein CASSPTGWRNQPQHF.

The chain carries TRBV6-1 and TRBJ1-5, with D possibly TRBD1 on 6 matching bases. Between the trimmed V and J ends, which lost 4 bases and 5 bases, there was a span of 18 bases. CDR3 length equals 16 residues. From germline, CDR1 is MNHNS and CDR2 SASEGT. DNA of the CDR3: TGTGCCAGCAGTGGCAGGGGATTAGCGTCCGATCAGCCCCAGCATTTT. Residues: CASSGRGLASDQPQHF.

This chain uses TRBV5-4 with TRBJ2-2; possible D gene TRBD2, 5 bases. The CDR3 runs to 17 residues. Germline CDR1 and CDR2: SGHNT and YYREEE (reference sequence). Trimming removed 3 bases from V and 4 bases from J, with 19 bases in between. CDR3 in amino acids: CASSSPREGAVTGELFF. In DNA, the CDR3 is TGTGCCAGCAGCTCCCCCCGCGAGGGCGCCGTCACCGGGGAGCTGTTTTTT.

The genes are TRBV19 and TRBJ1-1, with 8 bases fitting TRBD1. From germline, CDR1 is LNHDA and CDR2 SQIVND (reference sequence). This CDR3 contains 15 residues. J gave up 6 bases and V 4 bases, and 10 bases lay outside the gene matches. In DNA form, the CDR3 reads TGTGCCAGTAGTAACCGGGACAGGATTCTCTCTGAAGCTTTCTTT. The encoded protein is CASSNRDRILSEAFF. Full variable domain (outside the CDR3, taken from reference TRBV19 and TRBJ1-1): DGGITQSPKYLFRKEGQNVTLSCEQNLNHDAMYWYRQDPGQGLRLIYYSQIVNDFQKGDIAEGYSVSREKKESFPLTVTSAQKNPTAFYLCASSNRDRILSEAFFGQGTRLTVV.

J is TRBJ1-2 and V is TRBV19; TRBD1 aligns across 7 bases. Germline V lookup: CDR1 LNHDA, CDR2 SQIVND (reference sequence). V lost 9 bases, J lost 4 bases, and 8 bases stayed unmatched. The CDR3 has 13 residues. For the CDR3, the DNA is TGTGCCAGCGAAAGGACAGGAGGCTATGGCTACACCTTC. The encoded protein is CASERTGGYGYTF.

The chain has TRBV4-3 and TRBJ1-1; TRBD1 matches 7 bases. Germline loops: CDR1 LGHNA, CDR2 YSLEER. The CDR3 covers 15 residues. V lost 0 bases, J lost 11 bases, and 12 bases stayed unmatched. CDR3 residues: CASSQDQGVGPGAFF. The DNA for the CDR3 is TGCGCCAGCAGCCAAGACCAGGGGGTCGGACCGGGCGCTTTCTTT.

This clone was seen a single time. The rearrangement links TRBV6-5 to TRBJ2-4, with 8 nucleotides matching TRBD1. J was trimmed by 5 bases and V by 4 bases; bases with no gene match: 10. CDR1 and CDR2 from the germline V gene are MNHEY and SVGAGI. The CDR3 consists of 16 residues. The CDR3 loop is CASSSDRGRGENIQYF. CDR3 nucleotides: TGTGCCAGCAGTTCTGACAGGGGAAGGGGCGAAAACATTCAGTACTTC.

The chain employs TRBV24-1 and TRBJ1-1, with unresolved D. Trimming left V 4 bases short and J 5 bases short, with 10 bases between. This CDR3 region has 13 residues. Germline CDR1 is KGHDR and CDR2 is SFDVKD. The CDR3 DNA sequence: TGTGCCACCAGTGACAATCGGGGAACTGAAGCTTTCTTT. Its protein is CATSDNRGTEAFF.

The rearrangement joins TRBV5-1 to TRBJ2-2; 10 nucleotides match TRBD1. CDR3 size: 18 residues. In germline, CDR1 is SGHRS, CDR2 YFSETQ. The V and J ends lost 2 bases and 3 bases, in that order; junction bases with no gene match: 10. CDR3 in DNA: TGCGCCAGCAGCTTTAGAGGAAGGACAGGGGGAGACACCGGGGAGCTGTTTTTT. It encodes CASSFRGRTGGDTGELFF.

This sequence joins TRBV19 and TRBJ2-1; 13 bases fit TRBD2. The germline gives CDR1 LNHDA, CDR2 SQIVND (reference sequence). With 7 bases clipped from V and 3 bases from J, the junction kept 12 bases outside the gene matches. The CDR3 has 18 amino acids. This chain's CDR3 is CASKRTSGSGWGYNEQFF. The CDR3 DNA follows: TGTGCCAGTAAACGGACTAGCGGGAGTGGTTGGGGCTACAATGAGCAGTTCTTC.

J is TRBJ2-3 and V is TRBV7-9; 7 bases line up with TRBD1. Trimming cost V 5 bases and J 0 bases; bases outside gene matches: 8. The CDR3 runs 16 residues. CDR1 and CDR2 from the germline V gene are SEHNR and FQNEAQ (reference sequence). CDR3 coding DNA: TGTGCCAGCAGCAAGCACAGGGGACAAAGCACAGATACGCAGTATTTT. It specifies CASSKHRGQSTDTQYF. Full variable domain (rest looked up from reference TRBV7-9 and TRBJ2-3): DTGVSQNPRHKITKRGQNVTFRCDPISEHNRLYWYRQTLGQGPEFLTYFQNEAQLEKSRLLSDRFSAERPKGSFSTLEIQRTEQGDSAMYLCASSKHRGQSTDTQYFGPGTRLTVL.